This record looks at one T cell receptor (beta chain) sequence and its context. Its specific antigen is unknown. At one end the junction does not follow the germline gene, possibly because of a read error. The cohort consisted of 650 to 850 healthy bone marrow donors. At the time of sampling, all cohort members were nominally healthy, though unrecorded immune exposures were likely present. The donor was CMV seronegative and was included in the group of 352 seronegative cohort members. Every donor gave a peripheral blood sample, and the peripheral blood mononuclear cells from that sample were used for TCR beta sequencing. Genomic DNA extraction from the blood cell samples was performed with the Qiagen DNeasy Blood Extraction Kit. This sample stems from a study of cytomegalovirus exposure and HLA in healthy donors (dated by TCRdb to the late 2010s). Context from the whole study: An earlier analysis of roughly 500 of the donors reported 250 to 350 Gb of sequence data and about 100 million unique TCR beta sequences from about 200 million T cells. Of the 398 genotyped donors, around 81% fell in the genetic ancestry cluster associated with self-reported Caucasian donors. HLA typing covered class I and class II loci at four-digit resolution. About 300 gigabases of sequencing data and around 80 million unique TCR sequences made up an early release that covered several hundred HLA-typed donors. Using immunosequencing, the study profiled T cell repertoires from fewer than 850 subjects and related those repertoires to cytomegalovirus serostatus. The number of donors typed differed by locus, with 629-630 for A, B, C, DRB1 and DQB1, roughly 520 for DQA1, 606 for DPA1, and around 450 for DPB1. Donor age, sex, ethnicity and CMV serostatus were compiled together with the repertoire data. The study combined high-throughput TCR immunosequencing, statistical association of individual TCRs with disease status, and machine learning to predict cytomegalovirus infection status. Besides the first cohort of approximately 710 subjects, a separate validation cohort made up of roughly 130 different subjects was used. Four to six DR-DQ haplotypes were handled as single units for association and clustering, since linkage in the cohort was strong. To study patterns of TCR occurrence, a later analysis re-analyzed previously published TCR beta repertoires from just over 650 donors and added high-resolution HLA genotyping. A later genetic analysis used genome-wide SNP genotypes for about 65% of the 666 donors, treating that subset as a discovery cohort. Every discovery cohort repertoire had been produced on one sequencing platform. In the later analysis, no new phenotypic data were used to find candidate immune exposures; instead, reliance was placed on TCR beta sequences and their occurrence across donors. The aim of the study was to test whether cataloging public T cell receptors could identify signatures of past pathogen exposure. On average, over 200,000 unique TCR beta nucleotide sequences were sequenced per donor among some 420 genotyped donors of the cohort, with 15% to 20% of those sequences being non-productive. An earlier analysis of around 540 of the donors applied high-throughput TCR beta sequencing to assess whether each TCR beta V gene segment acted as functional or pseudogenic.

CDR1 SEHNR and CDR2 FQNEAQ are derived from the germline V gene (reference sequence). The CDR3 goes from the cysteine to the phenylalanine over 15 residues. Solely the CDR3 DNA is kept, with 45 bases framed from the first base. General study outcomes and caveats: Linkage disequilibrium might explain the correlated functional status among segregating V segments, but an unknown experimental factor could not be excluded. V-gene and J-gene trimming of TCR beta chains was associated with a missense DCLRE1C variant in a later genetic analysis, and the association was replicated in an independent cohort. Because counts were too low, approximately 15 rarely observed V segments, including chromosome 9 orphons, were excluded from the earlier analysis of some 540 of the donors. A further reported finding was that TCR beta sequences accurately predicted the HLA-A and HLA-B alleles for most subjects in the first cohort. The authors suggested that the approach could potentially be generalized to other disease states and immunological phenotypes. In an earlier analysis of approximately 600 of the donors, most TCR beta V segments were observed in productive rearrangements about 90% or about 30% of the time, broadly matching IMGT annotations. A group of highly shared sequence variants was considered likely to be a technical artifact of the sequencing pipeline. Sequencing depth was assumed to be roughly uniform across donors in the presence/absence analyses, though that assumption may not hold. In the study, around 160 TCR beta chains were listed as associated with cytomegalovirus. For the cohort, immune exposure information was limited to CMV serostatus. According to a later analysis, parvovirus B19, influenza, CMV and Epstein-Barr virus appeared linked to several top co-occurrence clusters. Some IMGT-functional V segments, including TRBV6-2 and TRBV6-3, could not be told apart with the 87-base-pair reads, so those segments were excluded. When HLA alleles, especially DR and DQ, strongly co-occurred, TCR associations were difficult to assign to individual alleles. In a later analysis, TCR association rates were found to vary across HLA loci, with the most associated TCRs seen for DRB1 alleles and the fewest for HLA-C alleles. Because some donors lacked HLA typing at each locus, the association tests relied only on the typed subset. Across donors, most TCR sequences were observed very rarely, whereas some public TCRs were present in many individuals. Most CMV-associated TCR beta chains appeared to be HLA-restricted in a later analysis, and the HLA associations seemed to be driven largely by CMV exposure. Compared with the roughly 670-donor mean, donors in an Asian-associated ancestry cluster had fewer N-insertions in productive TCRs, according to a later genetic analysis. A few of the identified cytomegalovirus-associated TCR beta chains were confirmed in vitro to be specific for cytomegalovirus antigens. Only TCR beta chains were sequenced in this cohort, and the absence of alpha or paired-chain data limited detectable features. A later analysis found that HLA-associated TCR beta chains were more clonally expanded and had lower generation probabilities than equally common non-associated chains. Specific HLA alleles were associated with more than 15,000 TCR beta sequences at a false discovery rate of 0.05 in a later analysis. Cytomegalovirus status was reported to be diagnosed by the classifier with high specificity and sensitivity in both the original and validation cohorts.

The library was built by means of the immunoSEQ multiplex PCR assay. A mixture of 60 forward primers for TCR Vbeta segments and 13 reverse primers for TCR Jbeta segments was used in the multiplex PCR. Amplification of the CDR3 region of rearranged TCR beta genes was performed with a multiplex PCR assay on genomic DNA. The Illumina HiSeq System was used to sequence the amplified TCR beta libraries as 87-base-pair reads. Under the source paper's analysis protocol: A later analysis tallied around 87 million unique TCR beta chains across the 666 repertoires, and approximately 11 million of those chains were shared by two or more donors. Raw reads were error-corrected and collapsed into unique sequences by a nearest-neighbor algorithm in which closely related sequences were merged to remove PCR and sequencing errors. CDR3 sequences were aligned to IMGT reference sequences to assign V, D and J gene segments. For a sequence to be retained, a match of at least six nucleotides was required to both a V gene segment and a J gene segment. A rearrangement counted as productive if the CDR3 had no stop codons and remained in frame with V and J, and every other rearrangement counted as non-productive. CDR3 was defined according to IMGT convention as the region running from the second conserved V-encoded cysteine to the conserved J-encoded phenylalanine. The earlier analysis of about 500 of the donors excluded sequences that lacked an unambiguous match to a single V gene segment. An earlier analysis of fewer than 750 of the donors classified V segments as functional when productive rearrangements were above 56.7% and as segregating when the standard deviation between donors was above 5%. A statistical classification framework was built for diagnosing cytomegalovirus status from the catalog of TCR beta chain sequences. A later analysis assigned V and J genes by comparing TCR nucleotide sequences with IMGT/GENE-DB human TR gene sequences. Using the TCRdist pipeline, a later analysis assigned CDR3 sequences along with most-parsimonious VDJ recombination scenarios. A later analysis defined each TCR beta chain by its CDR3 amino acid sequence plus V-gene family, and excluded reads lacking a unique V-gene family. As a way to deal with suspected cross-contamination and a sequencing artifact, a later analysis dropped 450 to 600 nucleotide sequences that were highly shared and had low generation probability. In a later analysis, a clonal expansion index was calculated for each public chain from normalized within-repertoire ranks of inferred template counts. In a later analysis, generation probabilities were computed using a VDJ recombination model fitted to out-of-frame rearrangements, and the results were checked against IGoR. In a later analysis, hypergeometric tests were used to score TCR-TCR, TCR-HLA and TCR-CMV co-occurrence, with a repertoire-size bias correction applied to TCR pairs. False discovery rates were estimated in a later analysis by permuting HLA or CMV assignments 20 times. In a later analysis, co-occurring TCRs were grouped using DBSCAN, with TCRdist sequence similarity added in when clustering inside HLA-allele-positive subsets. For co-occurrence clustering, repertoires with fewer than 30,000 or more than 120,000 public chains were excluded, along with a handful of repertoires with anomalous nucleotide sharing. Sourced from immuneACCESS, this table was stored by TCRdb with only in-frame sequences that have V and J called. A share of the clones is absent; for the studies checked, an unresolved V gene accounts for under half, and the remainder has no known explanation. The V and J calls and clone size come from that table; D and trimming were worked out from the DNA. The sample table holds about 160,000 clones, of which roughly 76% were seen once. The top ten hold about 1.3% of the sample.

The V and J genes are TRBV7-9 and TRBJ1-2, and TRBD1 matches 7 of the central bases. Specimen: PBMCs. This TCR derives from a man aged 55 to 70 in good health and CMV-seronegative. The DNA reads as follows: TGTTCCAGCAGTATAAGGGCAGGGGGAGACTATGGCTACACCTTC. Translation gives CSSSIRAGGDYGYTF.